This TCR beta chain was sequenced for a study of blood T cell repertoires in COVID-19. Study-level information: Acute and convalescent COVID-19 samples came from the United States, Italy and Spain.

Under the authors' procedure: Amplification of reference gene primers provided the estimated nucleated cell counts. Assay used: immunoSEQ multiplex PCR; TCRdb lists only in-frame clones, some missing. V and J calls and clone size are copied from that table; D and trimming were computed from the DNA. The sample holds about 140,000 clones, approximately 82% seen once. The sample taken for sequencing was peripheral blood. The source is a human donor in a cohort sampled during active COVID-19.

CDR3 coding DNA: TGTGCCAGCAGCCCGCAGGGGCCGCCGGATCGAAACACCATATATTTT. This codes for CASSPQGPPDRNTIYF. V is TRBV3-1 (or the pseudogene TRBV3-2) and J is TRBJ1-3; D possibly corresponds to TRBD1 (6 bases). This CDR3 is 16 amino acids long. Per the germline V gene, CDR1 is LGHDT and CDR2 is YNNKEL (reference sequence). V lost 4 bases to trimming and J lost 5 bases, with 18 bases between them.